What follows is one T cell receptor beta chain and its context. Per the germline V gene, CDR1 is MNHEY and CDR2 is SMNVEV (reference sequence). Deletions cut 3 bases from V and 8 bases from J, with 13 bases between. The CDR3 has 14 amino acids. Construction of TCR beta libraries relied on iRepertoire HTBI primers and on Arm-PCR targeting CDR3 regions. TCRdb called the multiplex PCR reads again in MiXCR, with one record for every CDR3 protein. The data hold roughly 420,000 distinct CDR3 sequences, with roughly a sixth observed a single time. This specimen comes from a study of regulatory T cells in long-lasting Graves disease. The overall study: The study enrolled newly diagnosed Graves' patients on antithyroid drugs under 3 months.

Specified time point: newly diagnosed GD, antithyroid drugs for less than 3 months. With RNA extracted from PBMCs as input, the TCR library was made. This chain connects TRBV27 to TRBJ2-2, with D maybe TRBD2 (6 bases). This sample comprised peripheral blood mononuclear cells (PBMCs), obtained at new diagnosis, from a patient treated with antithyroid drugs. This clonotype was obtained from a female donor with Graves disease. CDR3 coding DNA: TGTGCCAGCAGTTTGGGGACTGCCTTGGGGGAGCTGTTTTTT. Translating gives CASSLGTALGELFF.